This TCR beta chain derives from a study of cytomegalovirus exposure and HLA in healthy donors. Worth noting for this clone: Antigen specificity is unknown.

CDR3 length: 17 residues. Looked up from germline, CDR1 is SGHTS and CDR2 is YDEGEE. After removal of 5 bases from V and 2 bases from J, the junction contained 13 bases not matched to a gene. The table came from immunoSEQ multiplex PCR; TCRdb's copy has only in-frame clones and leaves some out. The table shows some 140,000 clones, with around 83% occurring only once. Study-level points and caveats: In vitro assays verified that a few CMV-associated chains recognized CMV antigens specifically. Subsequent analysis revealed that first-cohort TCR clusters tended to co-occur in the 120 or so validation repertoires. Per published reports, the classifier diagnosed cytomegalovirus status with high specificity and sensitivity. Most TCRs appeared rarely, but some public TCRs recurred in many donors.

V usage is TRBV5-8 and J usage is TRBJ2-3, with 8 bases fitting TRBD2. This clonotype was sampled from a human donor in good health. The sample comprised PBMCs. The CDR3 reads CASSRPRLAQHTDTQYF. CDR3 coding DNA: TGTGCCAGCAGTCGCCCGAGACTAGCGCAACACACAGATACGCAGTATTTT.